The 3 T cell receptor beta chains reported below all come from one sample, sequenced in a study of T cells in Graves' hyperthyroidism and ophthalmopathy. Amplification of TCR beta CDR3 regions was performed using RNA transcripts as template. With the HTBI primer set, the TCR CDR3 went through a first round of RT-PCR. TCRdb re-called the multiplex PCR reads with MiXCR, one entry per CDR3 protein. The sample has a few hundred thousand distinct CDR3 sequences, less than 15% seen once. Sequenced: blood. These receptor sequences come from a woman aged 40 to 50 with Graves' hyperthyroidism.

This clonotype occurred many times. The rearrangement links TRBV5-1 to TRBJ1-2; TRBD1 is a possible D gene (5 bases). The CDR3 is 17 residues long. Deletions cut 4 bases from V and 8 bases from J, with 27 bases between. Germline-derived CDR1 and CDR2 are SGHRS and YFSETQ. CDR3 coding DNA: TGCGCCAGCAGCACAAGTCCGGGACTCTCTCCCACACGCGGCTACACCTTC. Amino acids: CASSTSPGLSPTRGYTF.

The sample holds a few counts of this clonotype. The V gene is TRBV5-5, the J gene TRBJ2-3; the match to TRBD2 covers 8 bases. J was trimmed by 5 bases and V by 0 bases; bases with no gene match: 5. Germline CDR1 reads SGHKS; CDR2 reads YYEKEE (reference sequence). The CDR3 totals 15 residues. The DNA of the CDR3 is TGTGCCAGCAGCTTGGAGCGGGAGTTGTTAGATACGCAGTATTTT. As protein: CASSLERELLDTQYF.

The table lists this clonotype with many counts. This rearrangement joins TRBV5-1 to TRBJ1-1; D perhaps matches TRBD1 (5 bases). In germline, CDR1 is SGHRS, CDR2 YFSETQ. The CDR3 totals 15 residues. Trimming pared 5 bases from V and 1 base from J, leaving 15 bases between. CDR3 in DNA: TGCGCCAGCAGTCCCGCAGGGCGAGCGAACACTGAAGCTTTCTTT. Protein sequence: CASSPAGRANTEAFF.